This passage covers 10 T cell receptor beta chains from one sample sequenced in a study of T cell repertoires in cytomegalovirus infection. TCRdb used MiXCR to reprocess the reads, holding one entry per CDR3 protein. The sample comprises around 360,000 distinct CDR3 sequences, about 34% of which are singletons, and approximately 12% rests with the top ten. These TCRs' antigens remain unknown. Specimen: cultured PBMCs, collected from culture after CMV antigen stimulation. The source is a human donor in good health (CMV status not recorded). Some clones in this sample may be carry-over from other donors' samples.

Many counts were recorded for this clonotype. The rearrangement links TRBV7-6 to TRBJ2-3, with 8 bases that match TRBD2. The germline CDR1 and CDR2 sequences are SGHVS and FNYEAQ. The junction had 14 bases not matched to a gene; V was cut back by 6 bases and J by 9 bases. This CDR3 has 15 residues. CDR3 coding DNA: TGTGCCAGCAGTACCAGCGGGAGCAAAGCCCAGACGCAGTATTTT. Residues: CASSTSGSKAQTQYF.

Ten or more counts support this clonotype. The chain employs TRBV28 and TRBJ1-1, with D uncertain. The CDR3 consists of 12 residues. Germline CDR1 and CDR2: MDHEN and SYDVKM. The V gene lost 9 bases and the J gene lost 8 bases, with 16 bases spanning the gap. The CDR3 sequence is CARARKGGEAFF. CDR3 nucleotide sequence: TGTGCCAGGGCTCGGAAGGGAGGGGAAGCTTTCTTT.

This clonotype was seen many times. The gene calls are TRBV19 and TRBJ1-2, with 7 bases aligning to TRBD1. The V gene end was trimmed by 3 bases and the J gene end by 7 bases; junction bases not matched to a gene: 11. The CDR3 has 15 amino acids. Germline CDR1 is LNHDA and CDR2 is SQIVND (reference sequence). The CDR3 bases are TGTGCCAGTAGTATGGGCGACAGGGTGGCCTCTGGCTACACCTTC. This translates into CASSMGDRVASGYTF.

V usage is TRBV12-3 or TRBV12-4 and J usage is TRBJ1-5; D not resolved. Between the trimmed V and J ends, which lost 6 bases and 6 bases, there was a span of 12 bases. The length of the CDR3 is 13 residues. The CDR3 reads CASSLLLSQPQHF. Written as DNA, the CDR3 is TGTGCCAGCAGCCTTCTTCTAAGTCAGCCCCAGCATTTT.

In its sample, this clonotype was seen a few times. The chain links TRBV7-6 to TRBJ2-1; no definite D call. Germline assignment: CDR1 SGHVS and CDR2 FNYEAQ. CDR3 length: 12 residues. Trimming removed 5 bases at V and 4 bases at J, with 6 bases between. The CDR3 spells CASSQEYNEQFF. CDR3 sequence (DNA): TGTGCCAGCAGCCAAGAGTACAATGAGCAGTTCTTC. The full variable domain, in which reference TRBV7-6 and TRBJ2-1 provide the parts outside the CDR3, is GAGVSQSPRYKVTKRGQDVALRCDPISGHVSLYWYRQALGQGPEFLTYFNYEAQQDKSGLPNDRFSAERPEGSISTLTIQRTEQRDSAMYRCASSQEYNEQFFGPGTRLTVL.

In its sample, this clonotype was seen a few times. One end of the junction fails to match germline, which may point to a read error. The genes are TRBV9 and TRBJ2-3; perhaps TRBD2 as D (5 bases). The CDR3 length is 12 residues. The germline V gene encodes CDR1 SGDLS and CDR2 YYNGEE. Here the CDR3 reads CASSGLTDTQYF. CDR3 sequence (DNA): TGCGCCAGCAGTGGACTCACAGATACGCAGTATTTT. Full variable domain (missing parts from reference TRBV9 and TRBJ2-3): DSGVTQTPKHLITATGQRVTLRCSPRSGDLSVYWYQQSLDQGLQFLIQYYNGEERAKGNILERFSAQQFPDLHSELNLSSLELGDSALYFCASSGLTDTQYFGPGTRLTVL.

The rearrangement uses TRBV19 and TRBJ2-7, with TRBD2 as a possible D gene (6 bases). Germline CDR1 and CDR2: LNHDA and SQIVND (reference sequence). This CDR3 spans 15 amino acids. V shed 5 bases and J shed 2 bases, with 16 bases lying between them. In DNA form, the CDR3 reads TGTGCCAGTAGTGTTTCCTATAGCGGAACCTACGAGCAGTACTTC. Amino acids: CASSVSYSGTYEQYF.

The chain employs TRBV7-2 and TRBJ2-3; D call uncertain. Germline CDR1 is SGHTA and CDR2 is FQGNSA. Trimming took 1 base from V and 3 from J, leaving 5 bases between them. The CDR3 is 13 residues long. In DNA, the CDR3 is TGTGCCAGCAGCTTAGATGGGACAGATACGCAGTATTTT. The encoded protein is CASSLDGTDTQYF.

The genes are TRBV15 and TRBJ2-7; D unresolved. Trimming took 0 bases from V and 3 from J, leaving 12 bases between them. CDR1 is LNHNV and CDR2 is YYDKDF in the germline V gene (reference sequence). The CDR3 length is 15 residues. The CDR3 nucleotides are TGTGCCACCAGCAGAGAACGGACGAGCCGCTACGAGCAGTACTTC. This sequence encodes CATSRERTSRYEQYF.

The CDR3 region has the DNA TGCAGTGTCTCGGACAGGGTGAATCAGCCCCAGCATTTT. This codes for CSVSDRVNQPQHF. V is TRBV20-1 and J is TRBJ1-5, with TRBD1 matching over 8 bases. This CDR3 region has 13 residues. V was clipped by 7 bases and J by 4 bases; unmatched bases: 6. Germline V CDR1 and CDR2: DFQATT, SNEGSKA (reference sequence).